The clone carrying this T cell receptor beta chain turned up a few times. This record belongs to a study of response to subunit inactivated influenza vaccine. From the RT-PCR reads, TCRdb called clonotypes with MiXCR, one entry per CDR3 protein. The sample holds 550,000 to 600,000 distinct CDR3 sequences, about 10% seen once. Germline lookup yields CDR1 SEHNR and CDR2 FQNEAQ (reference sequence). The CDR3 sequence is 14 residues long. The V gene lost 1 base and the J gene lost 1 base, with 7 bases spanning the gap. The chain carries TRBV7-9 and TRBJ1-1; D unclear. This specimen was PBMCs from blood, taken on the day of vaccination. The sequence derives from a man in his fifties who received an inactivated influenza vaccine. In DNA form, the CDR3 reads TGTGCCAGCAGCTTAGTACAACCGAACACTGAAGCTTTCTTT. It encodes CASSLVQPNTEAFF. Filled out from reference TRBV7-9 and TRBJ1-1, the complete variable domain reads DTGVSQNPRHKITKRGQNVTFRCDPISEHNRLYWYRQTLGQGPEFLTYFQNEAQLEKSRLLSDRFSAERPKGSFSTLEIQRTEQGDSAMYLCASSLVQPNTEAFFGQGTRLTVV.